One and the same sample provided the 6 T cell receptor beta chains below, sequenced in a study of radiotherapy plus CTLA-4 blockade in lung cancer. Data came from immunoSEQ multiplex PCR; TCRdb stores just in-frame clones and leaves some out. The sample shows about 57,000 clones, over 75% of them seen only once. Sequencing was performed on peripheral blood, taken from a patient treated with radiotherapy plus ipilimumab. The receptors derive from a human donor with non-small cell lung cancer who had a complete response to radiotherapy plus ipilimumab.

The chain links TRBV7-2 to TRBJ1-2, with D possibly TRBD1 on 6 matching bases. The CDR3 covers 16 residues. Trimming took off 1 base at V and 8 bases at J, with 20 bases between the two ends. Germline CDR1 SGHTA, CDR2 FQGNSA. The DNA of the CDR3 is TGTGCCAGCAGCTTAGAAGGGGGACGCTCCTATGCCGGCTACACCTTC. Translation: CASSLEGGRSYAGYTF.

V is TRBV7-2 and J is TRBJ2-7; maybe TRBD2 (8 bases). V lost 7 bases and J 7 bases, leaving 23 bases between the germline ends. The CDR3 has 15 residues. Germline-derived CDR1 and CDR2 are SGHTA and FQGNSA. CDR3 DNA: TGTGCCAGCACCTCAGGGGGGCGGGGGGAGGAGGAGCAGTACTTC. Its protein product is CASTSGGRGEEEQYF.

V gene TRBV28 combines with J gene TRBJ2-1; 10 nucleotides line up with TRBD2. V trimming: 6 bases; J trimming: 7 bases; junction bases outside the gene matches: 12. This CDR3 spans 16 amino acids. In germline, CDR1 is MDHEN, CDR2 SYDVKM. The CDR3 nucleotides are TGTGCCAGCAGCCCGGGAGAGGCTAGCGGGAGAAATGAGCAGTTCTTC. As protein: CASSPGEASGRNEQFF. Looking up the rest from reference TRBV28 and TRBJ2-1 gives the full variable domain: DVKVTQSSRYLVKRTGEKVFLECVQDMDHENMFWYRQDPGLGLRLIYFSYDVKMKEKGDIPEGYSVSREKKERFSLILESASTNQTSMYLCASSPGEASGRNEQFFGPGTRLTVL.

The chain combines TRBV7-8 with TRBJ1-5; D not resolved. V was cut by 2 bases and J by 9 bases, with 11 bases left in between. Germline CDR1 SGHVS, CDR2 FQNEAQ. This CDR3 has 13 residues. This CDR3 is CASSLPGRRPQHF. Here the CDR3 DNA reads TGTGCCAGCAGCTTACCGGGTCGGAGGCCCCAGCATTTT. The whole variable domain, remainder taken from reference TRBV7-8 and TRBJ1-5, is GAGVSQSPRYKVAKRGQDVALRCDPISGHVSLFWYQQALGQGPEFLTYFQNEAQLDKSGLPSDRFFAERPEGSVSTLKIQRTQQEDSAVYLCASSLPGRRPQHFGDGTRLSIL.

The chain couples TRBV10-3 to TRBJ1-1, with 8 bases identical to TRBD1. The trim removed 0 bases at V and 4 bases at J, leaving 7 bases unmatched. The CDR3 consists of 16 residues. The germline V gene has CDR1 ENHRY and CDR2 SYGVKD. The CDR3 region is CAISESRQGTGTEAFF. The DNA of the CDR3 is TGTGCCATCAGTGAGTCGCGACAGGGGACGGGCACTGAAGCTTTCTTT.

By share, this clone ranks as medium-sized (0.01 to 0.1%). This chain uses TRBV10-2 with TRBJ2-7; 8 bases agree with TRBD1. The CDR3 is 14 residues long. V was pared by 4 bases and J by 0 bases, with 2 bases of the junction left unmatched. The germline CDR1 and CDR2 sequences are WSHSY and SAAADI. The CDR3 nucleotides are TGCGCCAGCAGTGGACAGGGGAACTCCTACGAGCAGTACTTC. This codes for CASSGQGNSYEQYF.